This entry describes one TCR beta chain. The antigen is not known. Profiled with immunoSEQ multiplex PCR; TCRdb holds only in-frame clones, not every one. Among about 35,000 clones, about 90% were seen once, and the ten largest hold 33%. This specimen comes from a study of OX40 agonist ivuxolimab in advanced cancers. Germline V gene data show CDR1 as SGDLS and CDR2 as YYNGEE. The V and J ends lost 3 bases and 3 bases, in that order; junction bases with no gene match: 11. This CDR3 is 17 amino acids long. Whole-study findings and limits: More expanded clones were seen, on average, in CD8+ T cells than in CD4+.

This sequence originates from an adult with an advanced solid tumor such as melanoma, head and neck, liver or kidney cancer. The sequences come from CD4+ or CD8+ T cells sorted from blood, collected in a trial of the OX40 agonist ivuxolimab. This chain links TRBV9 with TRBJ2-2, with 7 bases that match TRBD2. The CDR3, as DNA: TGTGCCAGCAGCGGGGATTTGGGAGGGTACCACACCGGGGAGCTGTTTTTT. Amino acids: CASSGDLGGYHTGELFF.